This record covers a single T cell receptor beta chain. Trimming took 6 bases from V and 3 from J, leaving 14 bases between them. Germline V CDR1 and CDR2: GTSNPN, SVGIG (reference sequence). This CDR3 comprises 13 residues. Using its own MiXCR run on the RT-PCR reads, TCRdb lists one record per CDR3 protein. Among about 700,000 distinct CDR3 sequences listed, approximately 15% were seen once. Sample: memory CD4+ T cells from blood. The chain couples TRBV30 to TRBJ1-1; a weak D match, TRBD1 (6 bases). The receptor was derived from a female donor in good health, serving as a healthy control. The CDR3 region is CACTRGQDTEAFF. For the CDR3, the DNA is TGTGCCTGTACCCGGGGGCAGGACACTGAAGCTTTCTTT.